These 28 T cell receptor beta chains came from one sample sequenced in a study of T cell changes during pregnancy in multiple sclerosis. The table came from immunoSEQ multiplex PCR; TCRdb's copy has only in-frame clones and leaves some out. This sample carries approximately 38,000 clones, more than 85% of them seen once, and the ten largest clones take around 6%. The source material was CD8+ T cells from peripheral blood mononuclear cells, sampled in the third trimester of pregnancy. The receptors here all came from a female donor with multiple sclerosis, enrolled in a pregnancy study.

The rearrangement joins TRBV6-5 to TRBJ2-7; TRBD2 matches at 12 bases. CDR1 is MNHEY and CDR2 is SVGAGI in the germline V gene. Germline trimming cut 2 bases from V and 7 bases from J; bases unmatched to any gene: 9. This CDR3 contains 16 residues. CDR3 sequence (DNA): TGTGCCAGCAGTTACACACGGACTAGCGGGAACGAAGAGCAGTACTTC. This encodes CASSYTRTSGNEEQYF.

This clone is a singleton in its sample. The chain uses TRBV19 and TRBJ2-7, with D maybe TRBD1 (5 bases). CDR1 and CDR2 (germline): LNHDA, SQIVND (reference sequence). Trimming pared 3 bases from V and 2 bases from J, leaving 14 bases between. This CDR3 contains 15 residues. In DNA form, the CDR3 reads TGTGCCAGTAGTATTGCGGCAGGGTCACCCTACGAGCAGTACTTC. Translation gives CASSIAAGSPYEQYF.

The CDR3 region has the DNA TGTGCCAGCAGCCTCGGGAGGGAGATCAATGAGCAGTTCTTC. Protein: CASSLGREINEQFF. V is TRBV9 and J is TRBJ2-1; 8 nucleotides line up with TRBD2. Germline V gene lookup returns CDR1 SGDLS and CDR2 YYNGEE. This CDR3 region has 14 residues. V lost 4 bases, J lost 6 bases, and 6 bases stayed unmatched.

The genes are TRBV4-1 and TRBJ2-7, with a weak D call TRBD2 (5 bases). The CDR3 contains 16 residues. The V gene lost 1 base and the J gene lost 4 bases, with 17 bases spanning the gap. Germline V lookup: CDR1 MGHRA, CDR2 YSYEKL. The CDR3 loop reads CASSQVEAVGKYEQYF. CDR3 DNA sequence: TGCGCCAGCAGCCAAGTTGAAGCGGTCGGGAAATACGAGCAGTACTTC.

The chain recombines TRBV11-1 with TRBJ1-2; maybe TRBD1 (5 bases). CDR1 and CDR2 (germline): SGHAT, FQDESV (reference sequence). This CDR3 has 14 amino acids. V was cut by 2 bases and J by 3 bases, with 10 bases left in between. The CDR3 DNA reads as TGTGCCAGCAGCTTAAGTCAGGGTGACTATGGCTACACCTTC. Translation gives CASSLSQGDYGYTF.

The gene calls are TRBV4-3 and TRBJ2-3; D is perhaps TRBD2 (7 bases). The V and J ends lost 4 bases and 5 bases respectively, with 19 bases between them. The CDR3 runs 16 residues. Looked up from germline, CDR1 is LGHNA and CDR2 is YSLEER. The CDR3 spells CASSLKTGREKDTQYF. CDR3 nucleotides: TGCGCCAGCAGCCTAAAAACAGGGAGGGAGAAAGATACGCAGTATTTT.

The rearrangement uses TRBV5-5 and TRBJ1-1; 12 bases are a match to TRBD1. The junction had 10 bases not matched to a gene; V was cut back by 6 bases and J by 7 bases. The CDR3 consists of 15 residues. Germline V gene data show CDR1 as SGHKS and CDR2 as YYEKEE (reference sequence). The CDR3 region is CASNRDRGPRVEAFF. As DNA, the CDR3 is TGTGCCAGCAACCGGGACAGGGGGCCCCGCGTTGAAGCTTTCTTT.

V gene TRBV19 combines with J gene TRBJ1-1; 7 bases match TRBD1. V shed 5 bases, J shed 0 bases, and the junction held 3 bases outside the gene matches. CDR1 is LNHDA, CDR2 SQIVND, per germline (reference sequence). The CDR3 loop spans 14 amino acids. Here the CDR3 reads CASSGGGMNTEAFF. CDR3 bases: TGTGCCAGTAGTGGAGGGGGCATGAACACTGAAGCTTTCTTT.

In DNA form, the CDR3 reads TGTGCCAGCAGTTTAGCACCGAACACTGAAGCTTTCTTT. It codes for CASSLAPNTEAFF. V is TRBV6-5 and J is TRBJ1-1; D uncertain. CDR3 length: 13 residues. V gave up 4 bases and J gave up 1 base, with 7 bases separating them. CDR1 and CDR2 (germline): MNHEY, SVGAGI.

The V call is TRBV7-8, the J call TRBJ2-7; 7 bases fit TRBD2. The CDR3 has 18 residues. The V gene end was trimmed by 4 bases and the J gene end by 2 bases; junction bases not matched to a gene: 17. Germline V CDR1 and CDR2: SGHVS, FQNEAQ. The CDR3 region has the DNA TGTGCCAGCAGCTCGATTAAAGGGAGCGGGATAGGTCCCTACGAGCAGTACTTC. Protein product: CASSSIKGSGIGPYEQYF.

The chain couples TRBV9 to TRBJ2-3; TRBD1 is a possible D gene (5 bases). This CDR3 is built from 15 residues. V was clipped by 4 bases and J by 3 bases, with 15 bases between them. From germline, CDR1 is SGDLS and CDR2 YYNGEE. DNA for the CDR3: TGTGCCAGCAGCCCTTGGGATACAGGAACAGATACGCAGTATTTT. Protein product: CASSPWDTGTDTQYF.

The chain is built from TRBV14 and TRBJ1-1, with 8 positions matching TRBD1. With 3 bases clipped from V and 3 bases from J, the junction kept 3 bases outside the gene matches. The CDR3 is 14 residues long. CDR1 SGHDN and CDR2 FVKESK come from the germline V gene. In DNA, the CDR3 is TGTGCCAGCAGCCAGGACAGGGAGGACACTGAAGCTTTCTTT. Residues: CASSQDREDTEAFF.

The CDR3 loop reads CASSWTSGRRDEQYF. CDR3 coding DNA: TGTGCCAGCAGCTGGACTAGCGGGAGACGAGACGAGCAGTACTTC. The chain recombines TRBV7-2 with TRBJ2-7; TRBD2 matches 13 bases. V lost 4 bases and J lost 5; bases outside the gene matches: 5. The germline V gene has CDR1 SGHTA and CDR2 FQGNSA. The CDR3 contains 15 residues.

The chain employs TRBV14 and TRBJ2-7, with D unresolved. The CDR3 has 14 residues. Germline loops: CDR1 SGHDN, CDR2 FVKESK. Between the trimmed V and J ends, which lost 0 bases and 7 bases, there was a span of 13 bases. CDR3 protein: CASSQELGIREQYF. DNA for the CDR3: TGTGCCAGCAGCCAAGAGCTGGGTATCAGGGAGCAGTACTTC.

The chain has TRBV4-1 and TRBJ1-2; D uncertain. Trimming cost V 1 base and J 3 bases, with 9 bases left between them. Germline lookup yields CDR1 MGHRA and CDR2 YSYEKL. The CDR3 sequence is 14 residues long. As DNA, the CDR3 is TGCGCCAGCAGCCAAGTATCGGTGGACTATGGCTACACCTTC. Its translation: CASSQVSVDYGYTF.

This CDR3 is CASSIMGTPKTDTQYF. The CDR3 DNA reads TGTGCCAGTAGTATAATGGGGACACCTAAAACAGATACGCAGTATTTT. The chain couples TRBV19 to TRBJ2-3; D is possibly TRBD1 (6 bases). V was clipped by 2 bases and J by 3 bases, with 15 bases between them. This CDR3 is 16 amino acids long. Germline V gives CDR1 LNHDA, CDR2 SQIVND (reference sequence).

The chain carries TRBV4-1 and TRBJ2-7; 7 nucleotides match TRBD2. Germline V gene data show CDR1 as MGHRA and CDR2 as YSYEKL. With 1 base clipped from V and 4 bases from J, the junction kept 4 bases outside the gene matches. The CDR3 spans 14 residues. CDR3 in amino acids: CASSQGEGRYEQYF. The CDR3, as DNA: TGCGCCAGCAGCCAAGGGGAGGGTAGGTACGAGCAGTACTTC.

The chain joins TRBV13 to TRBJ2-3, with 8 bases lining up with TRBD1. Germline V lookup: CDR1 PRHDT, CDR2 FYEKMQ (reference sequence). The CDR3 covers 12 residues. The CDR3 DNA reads TGTGCATCGACAGGGGTCACAGATACGCAGTATTTT. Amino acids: CASTGVTDTQYF.

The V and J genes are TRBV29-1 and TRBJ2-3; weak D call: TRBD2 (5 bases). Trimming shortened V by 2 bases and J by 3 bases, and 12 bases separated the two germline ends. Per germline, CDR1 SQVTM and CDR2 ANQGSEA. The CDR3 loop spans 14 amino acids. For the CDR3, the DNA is TGCAGCGTTGAATCGGCTAGCCGAACAGATACGCAGTATTTT. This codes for CSVESASRTDTQYF.

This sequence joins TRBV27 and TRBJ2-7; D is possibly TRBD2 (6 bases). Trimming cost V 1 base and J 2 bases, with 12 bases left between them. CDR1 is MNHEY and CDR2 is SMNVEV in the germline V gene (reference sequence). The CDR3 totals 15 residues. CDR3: CASSLLEGFAYEQYF. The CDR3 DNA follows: TGTGCCAGCAGTTTATTGGAGGGTTTCGCCTACGAGCAGTACTTC.

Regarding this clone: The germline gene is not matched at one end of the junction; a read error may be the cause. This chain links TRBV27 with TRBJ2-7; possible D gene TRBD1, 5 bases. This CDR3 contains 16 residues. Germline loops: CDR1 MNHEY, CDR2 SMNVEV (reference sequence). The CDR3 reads CASSISDIPSLYEQYF. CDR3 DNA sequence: TGTGCCAGCAGTATATCGGACATACCATCTTTATACGAGCAGTACTTC.

The CDR3 sequence is CASSPQGKNTEAFF. The CDR3, as DNA: TGTGCCAGCAGCCCACAGGGGAAGAACACTGAAGCTTTCTTT. The V gene is TRBV6-6, the J gene TRBJ1-1; TRBD1 agrees at 7 bases. The CDR3 covers 14 residues. Trimming at V came to 6 bases and at J to 1 base, leaving 5 bases not matched to a gene. The germline V gene encodes CDR1 MNHNY and CDR2 SVGAGI (reference sequence).

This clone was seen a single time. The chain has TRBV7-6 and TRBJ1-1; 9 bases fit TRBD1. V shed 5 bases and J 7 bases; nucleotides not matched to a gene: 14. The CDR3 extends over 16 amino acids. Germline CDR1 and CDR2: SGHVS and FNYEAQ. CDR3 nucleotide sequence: TGTGCCAGCAGCATGCCCAAAGGGACAGGGCCGAATGAAGCTTTCTTT. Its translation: CASSMPKGTGPNEAFF.

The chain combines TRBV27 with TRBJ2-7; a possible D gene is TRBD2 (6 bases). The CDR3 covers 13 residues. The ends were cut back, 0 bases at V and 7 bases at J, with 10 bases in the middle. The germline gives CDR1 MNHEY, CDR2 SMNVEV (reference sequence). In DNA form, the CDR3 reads TGTGCCAGCAGTTTATCCAGTCGGGGGGAGCAGTACTTC. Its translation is CASSLSSRGEQYF.

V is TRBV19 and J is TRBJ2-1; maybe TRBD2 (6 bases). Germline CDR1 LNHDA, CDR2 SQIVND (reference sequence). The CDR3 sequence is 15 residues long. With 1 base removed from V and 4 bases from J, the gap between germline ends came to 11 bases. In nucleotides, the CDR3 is TGTGCCAGTAGTATAGCTAGTAGCGGATACAATGAGCAGTTCTTC. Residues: CASSIASSGYNEQFF.

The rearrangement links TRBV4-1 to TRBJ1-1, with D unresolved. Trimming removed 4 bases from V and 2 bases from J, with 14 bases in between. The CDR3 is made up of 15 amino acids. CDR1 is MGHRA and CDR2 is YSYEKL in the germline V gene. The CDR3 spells CASSPIITTNTEAFF. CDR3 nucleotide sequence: TGCGCCAGCAGCCCAATTATTACCACAAACACTGAAGCTTTCTTT.

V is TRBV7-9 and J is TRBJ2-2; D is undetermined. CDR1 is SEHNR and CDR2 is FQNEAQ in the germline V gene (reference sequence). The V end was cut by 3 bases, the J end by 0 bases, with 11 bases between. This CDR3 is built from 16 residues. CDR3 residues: CASSLETGSNTGELFF. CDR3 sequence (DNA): TGTGCCAGCAGCTTGGAGACTGGCTCGAACACCGGGGAGCTGTTTTTT.

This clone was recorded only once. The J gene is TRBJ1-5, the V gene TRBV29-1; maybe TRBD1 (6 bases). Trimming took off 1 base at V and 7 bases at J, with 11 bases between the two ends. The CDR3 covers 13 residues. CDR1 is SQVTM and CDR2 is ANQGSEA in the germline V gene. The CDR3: CSVEAGDGQPQHF. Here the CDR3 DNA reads TGCAGCGTTGAAGCAGGGGATGGGCAGCCCCAGCATTTT.